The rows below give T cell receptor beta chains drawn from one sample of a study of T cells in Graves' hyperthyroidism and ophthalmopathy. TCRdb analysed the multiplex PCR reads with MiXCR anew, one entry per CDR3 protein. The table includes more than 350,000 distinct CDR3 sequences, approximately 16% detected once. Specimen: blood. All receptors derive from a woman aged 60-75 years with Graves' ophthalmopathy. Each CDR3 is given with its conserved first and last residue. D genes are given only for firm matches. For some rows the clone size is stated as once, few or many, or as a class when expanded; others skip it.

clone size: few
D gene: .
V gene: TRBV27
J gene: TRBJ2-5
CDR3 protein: CASSLPRVGSKETQYF
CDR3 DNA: TGTGCCAGCAGTTTACCCCGCGTGGGATCCAAAGAGACCCAGTACTTC

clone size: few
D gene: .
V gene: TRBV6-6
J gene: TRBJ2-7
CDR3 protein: CASSYEAGEDEQYF
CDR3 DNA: TGTGCCAGCAGTTACGAGGCGGGTGAGGACGAGCAGTACTTC

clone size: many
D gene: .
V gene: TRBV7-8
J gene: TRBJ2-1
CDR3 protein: CASSFGRGNEQFF
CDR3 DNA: TGTGCCAGCAGCTTTGGCAGGGGTAATGAGCAGTTCTTC

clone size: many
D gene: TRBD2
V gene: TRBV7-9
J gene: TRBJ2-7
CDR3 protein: CASSPRGDYEQYF
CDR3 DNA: TGTGCCAGCAGCCCCCGGGGGGACTACGAGCAGTACTTC

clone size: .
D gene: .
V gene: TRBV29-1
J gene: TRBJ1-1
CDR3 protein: CSAQTDMYTEAFF
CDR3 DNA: TGCAGCGCCCAGACAGATATGTACACTGAAGCTTTCTTT

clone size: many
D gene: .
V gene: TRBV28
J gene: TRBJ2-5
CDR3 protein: CASTGTAPQETQYF
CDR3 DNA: TGTGCCAGTACCGGGACGGCACCCCAAGAGACCCAGTACTTC

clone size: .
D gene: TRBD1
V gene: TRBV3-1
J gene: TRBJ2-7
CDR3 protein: CASSLAGQGAYEQYF
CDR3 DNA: TGTGCCAGCAGCCTAGCAGGACAGGGGGCCTACGAGCAGTACTTC

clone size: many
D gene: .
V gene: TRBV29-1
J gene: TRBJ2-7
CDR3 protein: CSDLPTAPGGYEQYF
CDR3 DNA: TGCAGCGACCTTCCTACAGCCCCCGGGGGCTACGAGCAGTACTTC

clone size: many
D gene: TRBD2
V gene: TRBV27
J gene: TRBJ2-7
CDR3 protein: CASSGLAGVDEQYF
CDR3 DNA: TGTGCCAGCAGCGGACTAGCGGGAGTCGACGAGCAGTACTTC

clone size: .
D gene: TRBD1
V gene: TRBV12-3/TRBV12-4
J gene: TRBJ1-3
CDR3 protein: CASSFRDRGGGNTIYF
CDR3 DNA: TGTGCCAGCAGTTTCCGGGACAGGGGAGGTGGAAACACCATATATTTT

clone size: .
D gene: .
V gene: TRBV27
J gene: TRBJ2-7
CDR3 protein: CASSVEGGLNEQYF
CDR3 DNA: TGTGCCAGCTCTGTAGAGGGAGGCTTAAACGAGCAGTACTTC

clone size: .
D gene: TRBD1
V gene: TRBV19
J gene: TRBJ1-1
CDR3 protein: CASNARGKSEAFF
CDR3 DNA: TGTGCCAGTAATGCCAGGGGGAAGTCTGAAGCTTTCTTT

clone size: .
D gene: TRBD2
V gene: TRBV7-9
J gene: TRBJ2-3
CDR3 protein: CASSLPGIAGGWGTDTQYF
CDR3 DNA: TGTGCCAGCAGCTTACCGGGGATAGCGGGAGGATGGGGCACAGATACGCAGTATTTT

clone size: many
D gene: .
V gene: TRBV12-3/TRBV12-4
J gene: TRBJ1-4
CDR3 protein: CASSLSGEKLFF
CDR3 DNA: TGTGCCAGCAGCCTTTCCGGTGAAAAACTGTTTTTT

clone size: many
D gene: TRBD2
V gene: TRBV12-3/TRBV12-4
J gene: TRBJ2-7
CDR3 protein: CASSSSPGLAGSYEQYF
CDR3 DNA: TGTGCCAGCAGTTCCTCCCCGGGACTAGCGGGCTCCTACGAGCAGTACTTC

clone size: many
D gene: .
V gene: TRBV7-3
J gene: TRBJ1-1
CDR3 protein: CASSSGSEGTEAFF
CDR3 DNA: TGTGCCAGCAGCTCAGGCTCAGAGGGCACTGAAGCTTTCTTT

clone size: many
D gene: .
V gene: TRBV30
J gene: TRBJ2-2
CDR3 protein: CAWQLAGELFF
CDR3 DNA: TGTGCCTGGCAACTCGCCGGGGAGCTGTTTTTT

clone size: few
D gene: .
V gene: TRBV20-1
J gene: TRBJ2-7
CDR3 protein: CSARDSPGEQYF
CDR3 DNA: TGCAGTGCTCGGGACTCCCCAGGGGAGCAGTACTTC

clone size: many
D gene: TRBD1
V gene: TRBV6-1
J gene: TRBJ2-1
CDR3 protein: CASSTDRGREKVYEQFF
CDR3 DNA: TGTGCCAGCAGTACAGACAGGGGGCGCGAAAAAGTCTATGAGCAGTTCTTC

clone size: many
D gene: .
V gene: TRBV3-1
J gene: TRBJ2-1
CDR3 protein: CASSQDKNSVNEQFF
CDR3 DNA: TGTGCCAGCAGCCAAGATAAGAATAGCGTTAATGAGCAGTTCTTC

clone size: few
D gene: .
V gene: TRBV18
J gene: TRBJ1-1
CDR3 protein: CASSPEFLNTEALF
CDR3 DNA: TGTGCCAGCTCACCAGAGTTCCTGAACACTGAAGCTCTCTTT

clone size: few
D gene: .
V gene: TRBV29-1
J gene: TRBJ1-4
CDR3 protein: CSAVRRNNEKLFF
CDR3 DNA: TGCAGCGCCGTACGTAGAAATAATGAAAAACTGTTTTTT

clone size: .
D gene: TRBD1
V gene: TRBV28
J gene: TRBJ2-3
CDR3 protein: CATRDRGSTDTQYF
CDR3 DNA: TGTGCCACCAGAGACAGGGGTAGCACAGATACGCAGTATTTT

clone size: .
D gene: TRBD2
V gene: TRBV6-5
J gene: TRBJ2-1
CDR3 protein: CASSYNPDIPGGTYNEQFF
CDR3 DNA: TGTGCCAGCAGTTACAACCCGGACATCCCGGGAGGAACCTACAATGAGCAGTTCTTC

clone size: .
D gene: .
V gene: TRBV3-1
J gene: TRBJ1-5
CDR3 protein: CASSFAETRRYQPQHF
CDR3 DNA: TGTGCCAGCAGCTTCGCAGAAACCCGGAGGTATCAGCCCCAGCATTTT

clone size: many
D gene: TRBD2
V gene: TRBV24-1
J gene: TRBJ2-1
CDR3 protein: CATSDPRTSGYNEQFF
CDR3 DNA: TGTGCCACCAGTGACCCACGGACTAGCGGCTACAATGAGCAGTTCTTC

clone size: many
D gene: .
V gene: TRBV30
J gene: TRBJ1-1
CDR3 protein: CAWGLGFEAFF
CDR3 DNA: TGTGCCTGGGGGTTGGGGTTTGAAGCTTTCTTT

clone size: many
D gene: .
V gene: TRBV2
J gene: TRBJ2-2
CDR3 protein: CASSVAPQTGELFF
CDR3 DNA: TGTGCCAGCAGCGTGGCCCCTCAGACCGGGGAGCTGTTTTTT

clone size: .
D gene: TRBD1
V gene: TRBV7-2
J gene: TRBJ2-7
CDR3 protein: CASSLKTGGLGLLTYEQYF
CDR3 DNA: TGTGCCAGCAGCTTAAAGACAGGGGGCTTGGGACTCCTCACCTACGAGCAGTACTTC

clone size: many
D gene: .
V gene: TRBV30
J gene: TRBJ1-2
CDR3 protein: CAWRQRPGLNYDYTF
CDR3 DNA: TGTGCCTGGCGACAGCGACCAGGCCTTAACTATGACTACACCTTC

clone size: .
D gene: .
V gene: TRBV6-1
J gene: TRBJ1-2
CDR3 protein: CASSEGFGTNYGYTF
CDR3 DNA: TGTGCCAGCAGTGAAGGATTTGGGACCAACTATGGCTACACCTTC

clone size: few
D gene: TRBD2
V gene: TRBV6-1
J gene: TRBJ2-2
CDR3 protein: CANRTTSGSAGELFF
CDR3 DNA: TGTGCCAACAGAACGACTAGCGGGAGTGCCGGGGAGCTGTTTTTT

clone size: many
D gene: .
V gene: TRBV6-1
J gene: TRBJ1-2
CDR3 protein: CASSSGDYGYTF
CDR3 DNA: TGTGCCAGCTCATCGGGGGACTATGGCTACACCTTC

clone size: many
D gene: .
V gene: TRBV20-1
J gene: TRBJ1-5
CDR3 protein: CSAMSVQANQPQHF
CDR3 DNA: TGCAGTGCTATGTCGGTCCAGGCAAATCAGCCCCAGCATTTT

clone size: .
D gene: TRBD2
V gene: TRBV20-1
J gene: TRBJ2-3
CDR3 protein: CSARTIGLAGGTQYF
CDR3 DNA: TGCAGTGCTAGGACTATTGGACTAGCGGGTGGTACGCAGTATTTT

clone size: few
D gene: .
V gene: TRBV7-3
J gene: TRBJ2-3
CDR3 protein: CASSWGLNTDTQYF
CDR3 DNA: TGTGCCAGCAGTTGGGGACTGAACACAGATACGCAGTATTTT

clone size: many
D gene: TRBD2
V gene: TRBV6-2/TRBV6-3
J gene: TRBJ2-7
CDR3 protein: CASSYLSGVPYEQYF
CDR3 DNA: TGTGCCAGCAGTTACCTGAGCGGGGTCCCCTACGAGCAGTACTTC

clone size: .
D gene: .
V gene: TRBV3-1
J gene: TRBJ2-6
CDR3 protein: CASSQWGAGSSGANVLTF
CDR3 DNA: TGTGCCAGCAGCCAATGGGGAGCGGGTAGTTCTGGGGCCAACGTCCTGACTTTC

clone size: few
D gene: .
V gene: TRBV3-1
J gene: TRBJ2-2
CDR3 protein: CASSPIAEANTGELFF
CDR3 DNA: TGTGCCAGCAGCCCGATAGCGGAGGCGAACACCGGGGAGCTGTTTTTT

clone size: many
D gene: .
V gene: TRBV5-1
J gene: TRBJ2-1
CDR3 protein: CASSLSDSPSSYNEQFF
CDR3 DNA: TGCGCCAGCAGCTTGTCCGACAGTCCCAGCTCCTACAATGAGCAGTTCTTC

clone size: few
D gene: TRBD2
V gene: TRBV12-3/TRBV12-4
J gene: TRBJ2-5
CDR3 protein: CASSSPIGGRAQETQYF
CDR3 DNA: TGTGCCAGCAGTTCACCCATTGGGGGGAGGGCTCAAGAGACCCAGTACTTC

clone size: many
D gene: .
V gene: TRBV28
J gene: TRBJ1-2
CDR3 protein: CASSVLGINYGYTF
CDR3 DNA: TGTGCCAGCAGCGTGCTGGGTATAAACTATGGCTACACCTTC

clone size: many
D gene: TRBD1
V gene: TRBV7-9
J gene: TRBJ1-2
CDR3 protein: CASSRTGLYGYTF
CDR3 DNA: TGTGCCAGCAGCCGGACAGGGCTCTATGGCTACACCTTC

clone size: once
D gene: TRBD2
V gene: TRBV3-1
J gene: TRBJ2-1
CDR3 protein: CASSHRSSGRGNEQFF
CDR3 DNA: TGTGCCAGCAGCCACCGTTCTAGCGGGAGGGGGAATGAGCAGTTCTTC

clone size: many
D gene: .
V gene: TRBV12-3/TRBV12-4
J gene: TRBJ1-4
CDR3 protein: CASSASGRYEKLFF
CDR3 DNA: TGTGCCAGCAGTGCCTCGGGACGATATGAAAAACTGTTTTTT